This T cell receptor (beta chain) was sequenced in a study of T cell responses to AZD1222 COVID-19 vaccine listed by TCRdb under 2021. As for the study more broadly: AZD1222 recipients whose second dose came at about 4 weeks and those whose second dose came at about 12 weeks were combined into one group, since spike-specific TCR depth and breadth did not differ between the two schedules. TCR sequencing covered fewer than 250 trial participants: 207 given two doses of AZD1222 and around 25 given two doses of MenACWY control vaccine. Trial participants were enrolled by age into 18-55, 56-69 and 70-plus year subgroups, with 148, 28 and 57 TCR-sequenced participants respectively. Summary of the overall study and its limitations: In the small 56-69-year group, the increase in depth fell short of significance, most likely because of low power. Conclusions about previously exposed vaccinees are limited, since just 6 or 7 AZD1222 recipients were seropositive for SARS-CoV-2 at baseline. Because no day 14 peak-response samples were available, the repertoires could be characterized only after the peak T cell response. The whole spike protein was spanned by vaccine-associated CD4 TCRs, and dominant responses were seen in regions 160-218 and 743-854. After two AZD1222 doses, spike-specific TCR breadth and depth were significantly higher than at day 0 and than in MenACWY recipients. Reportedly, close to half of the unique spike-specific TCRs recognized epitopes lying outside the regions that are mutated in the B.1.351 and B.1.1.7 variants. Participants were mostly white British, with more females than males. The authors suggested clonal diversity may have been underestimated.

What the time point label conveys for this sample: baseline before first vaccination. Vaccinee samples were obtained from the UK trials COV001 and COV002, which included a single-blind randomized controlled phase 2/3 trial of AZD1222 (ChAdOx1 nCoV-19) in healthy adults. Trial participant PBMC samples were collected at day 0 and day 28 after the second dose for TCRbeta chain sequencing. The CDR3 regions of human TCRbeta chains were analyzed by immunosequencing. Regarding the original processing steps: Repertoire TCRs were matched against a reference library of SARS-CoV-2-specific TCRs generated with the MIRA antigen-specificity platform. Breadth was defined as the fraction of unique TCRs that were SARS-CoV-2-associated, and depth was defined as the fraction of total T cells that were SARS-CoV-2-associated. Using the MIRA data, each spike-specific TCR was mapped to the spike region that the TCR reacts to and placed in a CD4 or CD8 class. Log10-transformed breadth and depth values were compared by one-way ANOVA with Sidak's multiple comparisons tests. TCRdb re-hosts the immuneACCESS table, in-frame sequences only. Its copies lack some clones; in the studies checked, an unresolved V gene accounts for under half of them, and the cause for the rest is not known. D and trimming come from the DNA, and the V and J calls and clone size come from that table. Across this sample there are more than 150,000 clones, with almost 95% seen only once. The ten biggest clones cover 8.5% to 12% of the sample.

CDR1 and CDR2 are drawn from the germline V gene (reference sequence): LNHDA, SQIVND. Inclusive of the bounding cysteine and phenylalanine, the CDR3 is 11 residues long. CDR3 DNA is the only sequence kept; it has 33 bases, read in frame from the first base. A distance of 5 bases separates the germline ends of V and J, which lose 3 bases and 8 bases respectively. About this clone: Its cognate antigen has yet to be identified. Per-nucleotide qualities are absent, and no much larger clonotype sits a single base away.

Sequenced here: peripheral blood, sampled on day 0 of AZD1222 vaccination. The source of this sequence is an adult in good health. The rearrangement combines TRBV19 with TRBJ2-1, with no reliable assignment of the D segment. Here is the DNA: TGTGCCAGTAGTATGGCCGATGAGCAGTTCTTC. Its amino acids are CASSMADEQFF.